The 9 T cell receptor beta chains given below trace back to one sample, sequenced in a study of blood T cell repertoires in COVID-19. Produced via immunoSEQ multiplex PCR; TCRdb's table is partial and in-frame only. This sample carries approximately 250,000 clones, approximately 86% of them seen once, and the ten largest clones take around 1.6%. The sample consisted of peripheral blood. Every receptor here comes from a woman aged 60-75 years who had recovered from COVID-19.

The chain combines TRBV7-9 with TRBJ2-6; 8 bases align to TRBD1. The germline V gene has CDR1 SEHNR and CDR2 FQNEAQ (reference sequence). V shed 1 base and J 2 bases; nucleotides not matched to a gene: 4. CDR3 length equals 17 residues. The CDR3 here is CASSLGTGLAGANVLTF. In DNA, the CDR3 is TGTGCCAGCAGCTTAGGGACAGGGTTGGCTGGGGCCAACGTCCTGACTTTC.

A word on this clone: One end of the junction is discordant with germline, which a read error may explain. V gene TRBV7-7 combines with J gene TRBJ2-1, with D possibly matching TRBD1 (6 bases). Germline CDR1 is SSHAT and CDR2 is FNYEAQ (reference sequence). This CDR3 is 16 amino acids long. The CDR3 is CASSDGQRSSYNEQFF. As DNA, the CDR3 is TGTGCTAGCAGCGATGGACAGAGAAGCTCCTACAATGAGCAGTTCTTC.

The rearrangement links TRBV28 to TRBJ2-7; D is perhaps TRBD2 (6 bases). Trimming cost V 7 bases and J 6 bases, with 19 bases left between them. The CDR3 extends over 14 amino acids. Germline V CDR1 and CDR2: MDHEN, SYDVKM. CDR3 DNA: TGTGCCAGCATCTCCGGGGGAACCCGAACCGAGCAGTACTTC. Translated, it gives CASISGGTRTEQYF.

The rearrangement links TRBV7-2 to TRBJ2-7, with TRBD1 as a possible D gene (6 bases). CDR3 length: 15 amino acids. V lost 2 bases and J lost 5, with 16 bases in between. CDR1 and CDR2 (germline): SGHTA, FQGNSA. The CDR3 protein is CASSLNFGRGNEQYF. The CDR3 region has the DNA TGTGCCAGCAGCTTAAATTTTGGCAGGGGAAACGAGCAGTACTTC. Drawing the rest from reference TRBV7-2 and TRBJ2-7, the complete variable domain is GAGVSQSPSNKVTEKGKDVELRCDPISGHTALYWYRQSLGQGLEFLIYFQGNSAPDKSGLPSDRFSAERTGGSVSTLTIQRTQQEDSAVYLCASSLNFGRGNEQYFGPGTRLTVT.

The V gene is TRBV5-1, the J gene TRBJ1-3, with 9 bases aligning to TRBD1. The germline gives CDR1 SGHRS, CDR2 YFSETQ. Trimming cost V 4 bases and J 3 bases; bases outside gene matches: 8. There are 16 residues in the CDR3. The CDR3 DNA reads TGCGCCAGCAGCGAGACAGGGGGACAGTTTGGAAACACCATATATTTT. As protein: CASSETGGQFGNTIYF.

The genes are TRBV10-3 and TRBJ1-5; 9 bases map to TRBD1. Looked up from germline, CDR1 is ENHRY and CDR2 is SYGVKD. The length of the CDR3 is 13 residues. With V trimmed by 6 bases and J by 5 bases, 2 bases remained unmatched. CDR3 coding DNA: TGTGCCATCAGACAGGGGGCAGATCAGCCCCAGCATTTT. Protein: CAIRQGADQPQHF.

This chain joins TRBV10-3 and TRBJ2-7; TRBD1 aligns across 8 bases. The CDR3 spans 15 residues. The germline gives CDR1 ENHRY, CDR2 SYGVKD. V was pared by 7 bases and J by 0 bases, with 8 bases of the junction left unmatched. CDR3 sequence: CAITPTGESSYEQYF. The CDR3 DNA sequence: TGTGCCATCACTCCGACAGGGGAGAGCTCCTACGAGCAGTACTTC.

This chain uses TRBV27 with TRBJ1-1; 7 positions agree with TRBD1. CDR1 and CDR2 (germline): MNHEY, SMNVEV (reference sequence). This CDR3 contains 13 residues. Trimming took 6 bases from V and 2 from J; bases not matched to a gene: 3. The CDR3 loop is CASSYRGNTEAFF. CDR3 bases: TGTGCCAGCAGCTACAGGGGAAACACTGAAGCTTTCTTT.

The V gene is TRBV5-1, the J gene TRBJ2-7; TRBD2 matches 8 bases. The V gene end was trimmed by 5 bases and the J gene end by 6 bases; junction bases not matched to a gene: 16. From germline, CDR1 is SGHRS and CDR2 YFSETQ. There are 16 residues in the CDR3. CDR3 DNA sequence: TGCGCCAGCAGTCGGGGGGCGGGGACTAGATCCGGCGAGCAGTACTTC. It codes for CASSRGAGTRSGEQYF.